The 20 T cell receptor beta chains below all came from one sample that was sequenced in a study of shared clonotypes between healthy human individuals. Generated by immunoSEQ multiplex PCR, the TCRdb table keeps only in-frame clones and is missing some. Found here are about 1 million clones, 70% to 80% of them singletons; the top ten hold approximately 1.5%. Sequencing was carried out using memory CD4+ T cells sorted from blood. Subset reported: CD45RA-negative fraction. The receptors derive from a man aged 18 to 30 in good health.

The rearrangement uses TRBV5-1 and TRBJ2-1; possibly TRBD1 for D (5 bases). The V gene's germline CDR1 is SGHRS and CDR2 YFSETQ. Trimming removed 1 base at V and 5 bases at J, with 13 bases between. The CDR3 is 15 residues long. The CDR3 protein is CASSLYSGNNNEQFF. The CDR3 bases are TGCGCCAGCAGCTTGTATTCAGGGAATAACAATGAGCAGTTCTTC.

This chain joins TRBV5-1 and TRBJ1-4; D not resolved. The V end lost 3 bases, the J end lost 0 bases, and 12 bases lay between the germline ends. Germline V gene lookup returns CDR1 SGHRS and CDR2 YFSETQ. This CDR3 spans 16 amino acids. CDR3 protein: CASSSVHSATNEKLFF. Here the CDR3 DNA reads TGCGCCAGCAGCTCAGTCCACAGTGCAACTAATGAAAAACTGTTTTTT.

The chain has TRBV5-6 and TRBJ2-7; the D is unclear. Trimming shortened V by 4 bases and J by 7 bases, and 15 bases separated the two germline ends. This CDR3 is built from 13 residues. Looked up from germline, CDR1 is SGHDT and CDR2 is YYEEEE. The CDR3 DNA is TGTGCCAGCAGCCCGACACGGGCGTGGGAGCAGTACTTC. It is translated as CASSPTRAWEQYF.

V gene TRBV6-8 combines with J gene TRBJ1-4; 9 bases map to TRBD1. The germline CDR1 and CDR2 sequences are MNHGY and SAAAGT. The trim removed 6 bases at V and 5 bases at J, leaving 7 bases unmatched. CDR3 size: 15 residues. The DNA of the CDR3 is TGTGCCAGCAGAGAAACAGGGGGCTCCAATGAAAAACTGTTTTTT. This encodes CASRETGGSNEKLFF.

The CDR3 bases are TGTGCCAGCAGCGTAGCGGGAGGGAGTCGAGGGGGGGAGACCCAGTACTTC. Encoded protein: CASSVAGGSRGGETQYF. The chain uses TRBV5-4 and TRBJ2-5; TRBD2 matches at 11 bases. The CDR3 contains 17 residues. J lost 5 bases, V lost 4 bases, and 13 bases had no gene match. Germline-derived CDR1 and CDR2 are SGHNT and YYREEE (reference sequence).

V gene TRBV5-6 combines with J gene TRBJ1-2; 7 bases line up with TRBD1. Germline V gives CDR1 SGHDT, CDR2 YYEEEE. Trimming cost V 4 bases and J 6 bases; bases outside gene matches: 9. The length of the CDR3 is 14 residues. The CDR3 region has the DNA TGTGCCAGCAGCCGCGACAGGGCTTTAAATGGCTACACCTTC. It encodes CASSRDRALNGYTF.

The CDR3 region has the DNA TGCGCCAGCAGCTCTAGCGGGGGGCTCAATGAGCAGTTCTTC. This encodes CASSSSGGLNEQFF. The V and J genes are TRBV5-1 and TRBJ2-1; TRBD2 matches 11 bases. V lost 3 bases to trimming and J lost 6 bases; unmatched junction nucleotides: 2. The CDR3 length is 14 residues. The germline V gene has CDR1 SGHRS and CDR2 YFSETQ.

V and J are TRBV6-5 and TRBJ1-3, with D uncertain. This CDR3 contains 15 residues. The V end lost 2 bases, the J end lost 0 bases, and 8 bases lay between the germline ends. The germline V gene has CDR1 MNHEY and CDR2 SVGAGI. The CDR3 nucleotides read TGTGCCAGCAGTTACGACAATCTCTCTGGAAACACCATATATTTT. Its protein is CASSYDNLSGNTIYF.

The DNA for the CDR3 is TGTGCCAGCAGCCCCCGGGCTAGCGCGAACACCGGGGAGCTGTTTTTT. It encodes CASSPRASANTGELFF. The rearrangement uses TRBV5-4 and TRBJ2-2; D might be TRBD2 (6 bases). Germline V gives CDR1 SGHNT, CDR2 YYREEE (reference sequence). The length of the CDR3 is 16 residues. V lost 4 bases and J lost 0, with 13 bases in between.

This clone was seen a few times. The chain couples TRBV5-1 to TRBJ1-1, with D perhaps matching TRBD1 (6 bases). V was trimmed by 5 bases and J by 6 bases, leaving 17 bases between them. Germline CDR1 is SGHRS and CDR2 is YFSETQ. The CDR3 has 14 amino acids. The CDR3 reads CASRSGGDLAEAFF. The CDR3 nucleotides read TGCGCCAGCAGATCGGGGGGCGACTTGGCTGAAGCTTTCTTT.

This rearrangement joins TRBV5-6 to TRBJ2-1; D not resolved. Germline CDR1 and CDR2: SGHDT and YYEEEE. The V gene lost 0 bases and the J gene lost 9 bases, with 7 bases spanning the gap. The CDR3 runs to 12 residues. The CDR3 DNA reads TGTGCCAGCAGCTTGGCTACCCGTGAGCAGTTCTTC. Residues: CASSLATREQFF.

The J gene is TRBJ2-3, the V gene TRBV5-6; 11 bases align to TRBD1. Germline values: CDR1 SGHDT, CDR2 YYEEEE. The CDR3 sequence is 15 residues long. V trimming: 5 bases; J trimming: 5 bases; junction bases outside the gene matches: 7. The CDR3 here is CASSPGQGAQDTQYF. The CDR3, as DNA: TGTGCCAGCAGTCCCGGACAGGGGGCGCAAGATACGCAGTATTTT.

The chain carries TRBV6-5 and TRBJ2-4, with D hard to call. The germline gives CDR1 MNHEY, CDR2 SVGAGI. V was pared by 0 bases and J by 6 bases, with 15 bases between. The CDR3 sequence is 16 residues long. The CDR3 here is CASSYSSPERANIQYF. The CDR3 DNA reads as TGTGCCAGCAGTTACTCGAGCCCCGAAAGGGCAAACATTCAGTACTTC.

V and J are TRBV7-2 and TRBJ2-7, with 12 positions matching TRBD2. This CDR3 spans 16 amino acids. Germline values: CDR1 SGHTA, CDR2 FQGNSA. V shed 1 base and J 3 bases; nucleotides not matched to a gene: 4. CDR3 residues: CASSLGLAGDGYEQYF. DNA for the CDR3: TGTGCCAGCAGCTTAGGACTAGCGGGAGACGGCTACGAGCAGTACTTC.

As regards this clone: Additional DNA sequences in this sample encode the identical CDR3. The chain is built from TRBV5-4 and TRBJ2-3, with a tentative D call TRBD2 (6 bases). V was clipped by 4 bases and J by 0 bases, with 12 bases between them. Germline CDR1 reads SGHNT; CDR2 reads YYREEE (reference sequence). The CDR3 runs 15 residues. The CDR3 DNA is TGTGCCAGCAGCCTTGGGAGCGGGAGCACAGATACGCAGTATTTT. It yields the protein CASSLGSGSTDTQYF. Full variable domain (missing parts from reference TRBV5-4 and TRBJ2-3): ETGVTQSPTHLIKTRGQQVTLRCSSQSGHNTVSWYQQALGQGPQFIFQYYREEENGRGNFPPRFSGLQFPNYSSELNVNALELDDSALYLCASSLGSGSTDTQYFGPGTRLTVL.

The chain carries TRBV7-9 and TRBJ2-6, with a possible D match to TRBD1 (5 bases). The germline V and J ends were trimmed by 8 bases and 0 bases, with 17 bases remaining between them. CDR1 and CDR2 (germline): SEHNR, FQNEAQ (reference sequence). The CDR3 runs to 17 residues. The DNA of the CDR3 is TGTGCCAGCCGAAGTCAGGGATTGGGCTCTGGGGCCAACGTCCTGACTTTC. Translating it yields CASRSQGLGSGANVLTF.

V usage is TRBV5-5 and J usage is TRBJ1-1; possibly TRBD1 for D (6 bases). Trimming removed 7 bases at V and 7 bases at J, with 20 bases between. Germline V gene lookup returns CDR1 SGHKS and CDR2 YYEKEE (reference sequence). This CDR3 contains 14 residues. The CDR3 reads CASSVWGGGNEAFF. CDR3 nucleotides: TGTGCCAGCTCTGTCTGGGGGGGCGGAAATGAAGCTTTCTTT.

In its sample, this clone was seen a few times. The chain links TRBV30 to TRBJ1-4, with a weak D call TRBD1 (6 bases). From germline, CDR1 is GTSNPN and CDR2 SVGIG (reference sequence). V lost 1 base, J lost 7 bases, and 10 bases lay in between. CDR3 length: 13 amino acids. The CDR3 reads CAWSAGGLEKLFF. The CDR3 DNA reads as TGTGCCTGGAGTGCTGGGGGGCTTGAAAAACTGTTTTTT.

This clone was seen once. This chain connects TRBV9 to TRBJ2-4; 8 bases fit TRBD1. Germline CDR1 SGDLS, CDR2 YYNGEE. CDR3 size: 15 residues. V shed 5 bases and J 6 bases; nucleotides not matched to a gene: 10. Here the CDR3 reads CASSINAGTGNIQYF. DNA of the CDR3: TGTGCCAGCAGTATCAACGCCGGGACAGGAAACATTCAGTACTTC.

Remarks on this clone: This likely traces to a read error, being one base from a far larger clone. The chain employs TRBV6-6 and TRBJ1-6, with D hard to call. In germline, CDR1 is MNHNY, CDR2 SVGAGI (reference sequence). CDR3 length: 14 residues. CDR3 DNA sequence: TGTGCCAGCAATGTCGGTGGGGTAGATTCACCCCCCCACTTT. Its translation: CASNVGGVDSPPHF.